This T cell receptor (beta chain) comes out of a study of T-cell reconstitution after alpha-beta-depleted transplantation in children. V was clipped by 4 bases and J by 6 bases, with 5 bases between them. The germline V gene has CDR1 MNHNY and CDR2 SVGAGI (reference sequence). This CDR3 contains 11 residues. This clonotype has a count of ten or more. Its antigen is not identified. Notes on the study in general: Diversity of TCRbeta at day 60 was high in some patients, arising from surviving recipient T cells and thymic progenitors.

Unique molecular identifiers tagged the TCRbeta library. TCRdb recomputed calls from the PCR reads with MiXCR, one row per CDR3 protein. In the table there are about 200,000 distinct CDR3 sequences, about 7% of which are singletons. The TCR originated in a boy between 2 and 10 years old with acute lymphoblastic leukemia, due to receive a stem cell transplant. Sample: PBMCs, taken before TCRalphabeta/CD19-depleted stem cell transplant. The chain carries TRBV6-6 and TRBJ2-3; D unresolved. Here the CDR3 DNA reads TGTGCCAGCAGTTCCGAGGATACGCAGTATTTT. It yields the protein CASSSEDTQYF.